This TCR beta chain was identified in a study of T-cell reconstitution after alpha-beta-depleted transplantation in children. Preparing the TCRbeta library involved the use of unique molecular identifiers. TCRdb recomputed calls from the PCR reads with MiXCR, one row per CDR3 protein. The sample has fewer than 550,000 distinct CDR3 sequences, roughly 17% seen once. This clonotype was observed a few times. V lost 8 bases to trimming and J lost 2 bases, with 9 bases between them. The germline V gene encodes CDR1 WSHSY and CDR2 SAAADI. The CDR3 spans 13 residues. Here the sequenced sample was PBMCs, mostly from graft donor cells, taken 360 days after TCRalphabeta/CD19-depleted stem cell transplant. The TCR comes from a boy under three years old who had a stem cell transplant for Wiskott-Aldrich syndrome, so the T cells may come from the graft donor. V and J are TRBV10-2 and TRBJ1-4; D remains unclear. CDR3 protein: CASGRSTNEKLFF. CDR3 bases: TGCGCCAGCGGGCGATCTACTAATGAAAAACTGTTTTTT.